Following are 27 T cell receptor beta chains from one sample sequenced in a study of blood T cells in healthy people across ages. The use of a sample-barcoded 5' primer and a J-beta primer mix characterized a second PCR of about 7 to 12 cycles. Using its own MiXCR run on the 5' RACE reads, TCRdb lists one record per CDR3 protein. The table lists about 1 million distinct CDR3 sequences, about 23% of them singletons. These data also featured in a second study, about T cells of mothers and their children.

The sequencing input was blood. The receptors derive from a girl under 10 years old in good health.

This clonotype was detected only a few times. Written as DNA, the CDR3 is TGTGCCAGCACCACGCCCGAGAGACCAGCCAAAAACATTCAGTACTTC. Protein product: CASTTPERPAKNIQYF. The gene calls are TRBV14 and TRBJ2-4, with D unresolved. V was trimmed by 7 bases and J by 0 bases, leaving 16 bases between them. From germline, CDR1 is SGHDN and CDR2 FVKESK. There are 16 residues in the CDR3.

This clonotype came up a few times. In nucleotides, the CDR3 is TGTGCCAGCAGCGTAAAAGGGCTAGGGGACACCGGGGAGCTGTTTTTT. Amino acids: CASSVKGLGDTGELFF. The chain couples TRBV9 to TRBJ2-2, with a possible D match to TRBD1 (5 bases). Looked up from germline, CDR1 is SGDLS and CDR2 is YYNGEE. CDR3 length: 16 residues. The V and J ends lost 1 base and 3 bases respectively, with 13 bases between them.

The chain couples TRBV5-1 to TRBJ2-5; 8 nucleotides line up with TRBD2. J lost 2 bases, V lost 2 bases, and 8 bases had no gene match. CDR1 and CDR2 from the germline V gene are SGHRS and YFSETQ. CDR3 size: 16 residues. CDR3 bases: TGCGCCAGCAGCTTCCTTCTAGCGGGCCAACAAGAGACCCAGTACTTC. Translated: CASSFLLAGQQETQYF.

This clonotype showed up just once. The chain carries TRBV7-9 and TRBJ2-7; 9 nucleotides line up with TRBD1. The CDR3 spans 16 residues. Losses at the gene ends were 5 bases for V and 3 bases for J; bases not matched to a gene: 11. Germline CDR1 SEHNR, CDR2 FQNEAQ (reference sequence). The CDR3 region is CASSPSRDRAFYEQYF. CDR3 nucleotides: TGTGCCAGCAGCCCCTCACGGGACAGGGCGTTCTACGAGCAGTACTTC.

This clonotype was recorded a few times. One end of the junction does not line up with germline, which may come from a read error. This CDR3 reads CSVDFPMFF. The CDR3 DNA sequence: TGCAGCGTTGACTTCCCTATGTTCTTC. V is TRBV29-1 and J is TRBJ2-5; D gene unclear. This CDR3 has 9 residues. In germline, CDR1 is SQVTM, CDR2 ANQGSEA.

The J gene is TRBJ1-1, the V gene TRBV10-3; D is unresolved. The V end lost 4 bases, the J end lost 1 base, and 7 bases lay between the germline ends. The CDR3 has 13 residues. Germline assignment: CDR1 ENHRY and CDR2 SYGVKD. The CDR3 coding sequence is TGTGCCATCAGTGGTTCGAGGAACACTGAAGCTTTCTTT. It codes for CAISGSRNTEAFF.

In DNA form, the CDR3 reads TGTGCCACCAGTGACTGGGACTCCGGTGGAAATGAGCAGTTCTTC. Translation gives CATSDWDSGGNEQFF. The chain has TRBV24-1 and TRBJ2-5; D possibly corresponds to TRBD2 (6 bases). The J call is doubtful: the DNA matches TRBJ2-1 better. The CDR3 consists of 15 residues. The germline gives CDR1 KGHDR, CDR2 SFDVKD.

This clonotype occurred a few times. The chain carries TRBV6-1 and TRBJ2-2, with D unclear. V was cut by 8 bases and J by 6 bases, with 13 bases left in between. The germline gives CDR1 MNHNS, CDR2 SASEGT. This CDR3 is built from 13 residues. In nucleotides, the CDR3 is TGTGCCAGCGCGTCGAAACTTTCCGGGGAGCTGTTTTTT. Amino acid sequence: CASASKLSGELFF.

The chain couples TRBV29-1 to TRBJ2-5; D might be TRBD2 (6 bases). The DNA end favors TRBJ2-1, so the J call may be wrong. The CDR3 covers 14 residues. Germline V gene lookup returns CDR1 SQVTM and CDR2 ANQGSEA. The CDR3 DNA sequence: TGCAGCGTTGAACTGGGCGGGGATAGAATGGGGCAGTTCTTC. Protein: CSVELGGDRMGQFF.

The chain employs TRBV20-1 and TRBJ2-1, with 10 bases identical to TRBD2. The CDR3 is 15 amino acids. The germline gives CDR1 DFQATT, CDR2 SNEGSKA (reference sequence). Losses at the gene ends were 0 bases for V and 5 bases for J; bases not matched to a gene: 4. The CDR3 sequence: CSARDLAGVNNEQFF. The CDR3 nucleotides are TGCAGTGCTAGAGATCTAGCGGGAGTTAACAATGAGCAGTTCTTC.

The chain is built from TRBV6-6 and TRBJ2-4; 7 bases agree with TRBD2. The trim removed 10 bases at V and 0 bases at J, leaving 9 bases unmatched. The CDR3 length is 15 residues. Germline V gene data show CDR1 as MNHNY and CDR2 as SVGAGI (reference sequence). The CDR3 coding sequence is TGTGCCACGTCTCCGGGAGGACTAGCCAAAAACATTCAGTACTTC. This encodes CATSPGGLAKNIQYF.

The chain recombines TRBV5-6 with TRBJ2-3, with TRBD1 matching 9 bases. The trim removed 4 bases at V and 1 base at J, leaving 4 bases unmatched. The germline gives CDR1 SGHDT, CDR2 YYEEEE. The CDR3 is made up of 15 amino acids. The CDR3 loop is CASSGWTGGTDTQYF. CDR3 bases: TGTGCCAGCAGCGGCTGGACAGGGGGCACAGATACGCAGTATTTT.

The rearrangement links TRBV7-2 to TRBJ2-3, with D unresolved. The CDR3 runs to 15 residues. Deletions cut 2 bases from V and 5 bases from J, with 14 bases between. CDR1 and CDR2 from the germline V gene are SGHTA and FQGNSA. The CDR3 nucleotides are TGTGCCAGCAGCTTACTGTCCGGCACTGAAGATACGCAGTATTTT. Encoded protein: CASSLLSGTEDTQYF.

The V gene is TRBV28, the J gene TRBJ1-2; D is possibly TRBD1 (5 bases). From germline, CDR1 is MDHEN and CDR2 SYDVKM. The CDR3 runs to 13 residues. Deletions cut 7 bases from V and 7 bases from J, with 16 bases between. The CDR3 loop reads CASNSGRVGGYTF. CDR3 nucleotide sequence: TGTGCCAGCAATTCAGGGCGGGTGGGTGGCTACACCTTC.

This clonotype was seen more than once but under ten times. The chain employs TRBV7-2 and TRBJ2-1; 12 bases match TRBD2. The CDR3 runs 18 residues. Per the germline V gene, CDR1 is SGHTA and CDR2 is FQGNSA. The V and J ends lost 3 bases and 1 base, in that order; junction bases with no gene match: 7. CDR3 residues: CASSFPLLAGGSYNEQFF. CDR3 sequence (DNA): TGTGCCAGCAGCTTTCCCTTACTAGCGGGGGGTTCCTACAATGAGCAGTTCTTC.

V usage is TRBV14 and J usage is TRBJ1-2; D is ambiguous. V gave up 0 bases and J gave up 4 bases, with 15 bases separating them. The CDR3 sequence is 16 residues long. CDR1 SGHDN and CDR2 FVKESK come from the germline V gene. The CDR3 sequence is CASSQDLAGDRYGYTF. DNA for the CDR3: TGTGCCAGCAGCCAAGACTTGGCGGGAGATCGCTATGGCTACACCTTC.

This chain uses TRBV4-1 with TRBJ2-5; D is ambiguous. V was trimmed by 0 bases and J by 5 bases, leaving 13 bases between them. CDR3 length: 15 amino acids. The germline V gene has CDR1 MGHRA and CDR2 YSYEKL. The CDR3 reads CASSQDNGVSETQYF. The CDR3 DNA is TGCGCCAGCAGCCAAGATAACGGCGTGTCGGAGACCCAGTACTTC.

This clonotype was seen many times. One end of the junction fails to match germline, which may point to a read error. This chain links TRBV7-9 with TRBJ2-5; weak D call: TRBD2 (5 bases). CDR1 SEHNR and CDR2 FQNEAQ come from the germline V gene (reference sequence). The CDR3 extends over 13 amino acids. CDR3 in amino acids: CASSLEAEETQYF. In nucleotides, the CDR3 is TGCGCCAGCAGCTTGGAGGCCGAAGAGACCCAGTACTTC.

This clonotype was recorded a few times. This chain links TRBV28 with TRBJ1-5; D ambiguous. The CDR3 is 17 amino acids. CDR1 and CDR2 from the germline V gene are MDHEN and SYDVKM. V was shortened by 5 bases and J by 3 bases, with 20 bases between the two germline ends. The CDR3 DNA sequence: TGTGCCAGCAGTACCTGGGCAGAACTAGATTCCAATCAGCCCCAGCATTTT. It specifies CASSTWAELDSNQPQHF.

The J gene is TRBJ1-1, the V gene TRBV28; D gene uncertain. The ends were cut back, 7 bases at V and 0 bases at J, with 27 bases in the middle. Germline V CDR1 and CDR2: MDHEN, SYDVKM. The CDR3 totals 19 residues. Here the CDR3 DNA reads TGTGCCAGCATTAGTGGTCCCGCGACGGCAGGCATAATGAACACTGAAGCTTTCTTT. This sequence encodes CASISGPATAGIMNTEAFF.

The chain has TRBV24-1 and TRBJ1-5, with D possibly TRBD1 on 5 matching bases. This CDR3 is 13 amino acids long. From germline, CDR1 is KGHDR and CDR2 SFDVKD. The V and J ends lost 4 bases and 7 bases respectively, with 10 bases between them. CDR3 in DNA: TGTGCCACCAGTGAAGACAGTTACCAGCCCCAGCATTTT. Protein: CATSEDSYQPQHF.

CDR3 residues: CASGLGAGGETQYF. The CDR3 nucleotides read TGTGCTAGTGGTTTGGGAGCGGGGGGAGAGACCCAGTACTTC. The chain has TRBV12-5 and TRBJ2-5, with TRBD2 matching over 9 bases. Germline CDR1 LGHNT, CDR2 FRNRAP. The CDR3 totals 14 residues. Trimming cost V 1 base and J 4 bases; bases outside gene matches: 1.

This chain links TRBV15 with TRBJ1-1, with D perhaps matching TRBD1 (6 bases). The V end lost 0 bases, the J end lost 5 bases, and 7 bases lay between the germline ends. Germline V gene sequence: CDR1 LNHNV, CDR2 YYDKDF (reference sequence). CDR3 length equals 13 residues. The CDR3 spells CATSRERGTEAFF. The CDR3 region has the DNA TGTGCCACCAGCAGAGAAAGGGGGACTGAAGCTTTCTTT.

This clonotype was observed a single time. The rearrangement uses TRBV29-1 and TRBJ1-2; no reliable D call. The V end was cut by 8 bases, the J end by 6 bases, with 19 bases between. The CDR3 consists of 13 residues. The germline gives CDR1 SQVTM, CDR2 ANQGSEA. CDR3 coding DNA: TGCAGCTCAATCCCGCCGGGCACTGATGGCTACACCTTC. This encodes CSSIPPGTDGYTF.

This clonotype was seen once. The gene calls are TRBV29-1 and TRBJ2-5; TRBD2 agrees at 8 bases. The CDR3 has 15 residues. V was pared by 4 bases and J by 6 bases, with 13 bases of the junction left unmatched. CDR1 and CDR2 (germline): SQVTM, ANQGSEA. The CDR3 loop reads CSVAQRELGQKTQYF. The CDR3 coding sequence is TGCAGCGTTGCTCAGCGGGAGCTGGGGCAGAAGACCCAGTACTTC.

CDR3 protein: CASRALAGAGELFF. Here the CDR3 DNA reads TGTGCCAGCAGAGCACTAGCGGGAGCTGGGGAGCTGTTTTTT. V usage is TRBV7-3 and J usage is TRBJ2-2; 11 positions match TRBD2. This CDR3 spans 14 amino acids. V dropped 6 bases and J dropped 8; count of bases not matched to a gene: 5. Germline V gene data show CDR1 as SGHTA and CDR2 as FQGTGA.

This sequence joins TRBV7-2 and TRBJ1-1; maybe TRBD1 (5 bases). Germline V gene lookup returns CDR1 SGHTA and CDR2 FQGNSA. V shed 5 bases and J shed 6 bases, with 13 bases lying between them. The CDR3 loop spans 13 amino acids. This chain's CDR3 is CASSPEGWPEAFF. The CDR3 nucleotides are TGTGCCAGCAGCCCCGAGGGGTGGCCTGAAGCTTTCTTT.